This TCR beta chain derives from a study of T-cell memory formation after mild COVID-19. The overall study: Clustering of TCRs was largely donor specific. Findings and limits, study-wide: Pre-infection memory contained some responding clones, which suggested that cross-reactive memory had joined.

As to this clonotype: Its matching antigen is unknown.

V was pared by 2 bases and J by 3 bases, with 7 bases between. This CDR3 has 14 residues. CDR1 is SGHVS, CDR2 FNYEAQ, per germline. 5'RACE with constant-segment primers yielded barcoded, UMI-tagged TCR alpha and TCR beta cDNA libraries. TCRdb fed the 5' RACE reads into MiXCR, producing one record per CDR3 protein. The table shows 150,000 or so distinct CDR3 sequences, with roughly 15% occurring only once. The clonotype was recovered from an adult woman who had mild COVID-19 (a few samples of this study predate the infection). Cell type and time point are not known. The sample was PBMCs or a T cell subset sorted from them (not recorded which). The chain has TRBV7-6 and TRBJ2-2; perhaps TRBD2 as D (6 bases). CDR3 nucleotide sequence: TGTGCCAGCAGCTTATGGGGGGACACCGGGGAGCTGTTTTTT. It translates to CASSLWGDTGELFF.